The clone carrying this TCR beta chain was observed a handful of times. Preparation of the TCRbeta library involved a method that used unique molecular identifiers. A single record per CDR3 protein comes from TCRdb applying MiXCR to the PCR reads. The sample gives about 610,000 distinct CDR3 sequences, roughly a tenth of which show up once; 4% to 5% is in the top ten. These data belong to a study of T-cell reconstitution after alpha-beta-depleted transplantation in children. Germline assignment: CDR1 DFQATT and CDR2 SNEGSKA (reference sequence). After removal of 6 bases from V and 3 bases from J, the junction contained 13 bases not matched to a gene. This CDR3 has 15 amino acids.

The sequenced sample was PBMCs from the stem cell graft donor, obtained from the stem cell graft. The origin of this receptor is a human donor who donated a stem cell graft to a child with acute myeloid leukemia. V usage is TRBV20-1 and J usage is TRBJ2-7; 8 nucleotides match TRBD1. DNA of the CDR3: TGCAGTGCCCCCTATAGGACAGGGTCGCTCTACGAGCAGTACTTC. It encodes CSAPYRTGSLYEQYF.